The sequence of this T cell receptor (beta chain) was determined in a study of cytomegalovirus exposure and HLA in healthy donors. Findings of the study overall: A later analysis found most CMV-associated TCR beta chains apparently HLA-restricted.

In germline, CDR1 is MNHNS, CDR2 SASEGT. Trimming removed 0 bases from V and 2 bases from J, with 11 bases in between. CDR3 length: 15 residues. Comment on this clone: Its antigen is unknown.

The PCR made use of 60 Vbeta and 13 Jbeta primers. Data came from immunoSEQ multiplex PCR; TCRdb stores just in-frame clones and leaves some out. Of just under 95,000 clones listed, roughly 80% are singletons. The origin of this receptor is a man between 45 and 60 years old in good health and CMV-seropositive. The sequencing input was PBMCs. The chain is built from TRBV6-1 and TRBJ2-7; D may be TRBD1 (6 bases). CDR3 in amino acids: CASSEATGFTYEQYF. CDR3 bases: TGTGCCAGCAGTGAAGCAACAGGGTTCACCTACGAGCAGTACTTC.